This T cell receptor beta chain was observed in a study of PD-L1 blockade in urothelial cancer. Study in general: Most patients, about 85% of the roughly 30, were males with bladder-origin cancer.

The data were produced by immunoSEQ multiplex PCR, yet TCRdb's version contains in-frame clones alone and is incomplete. The sample has tens of thousands of clones, 85% seen once. The CDR3 is 14 amino acids. The V and J ends lost 3 bases and 0 bases respectively, with 8 bases between them. CDR1 is MNHNS, CDR2 SASEGT, per germline. Stated time point: pretreatment peripheral blood. Sequencing used PBMCs, obtained around atezolizumab (anti-PD-L1) treatment. This chain joins TRBV6-1 and TRBJ1-2; the D gene is possibly TRBD1 (5 bases). This receptor was identified in a man aged 55 to 69 with urothelial cancer. The CDR3 loop reads CASSEPGTNYGYTF. The CDR3, as DNA: TGTGCCAGCAGTGAGCCAGGGACTAACTATGGCTACACCTTC.